This T cell receptor (beta chain) was identified in a study of sequential checkpoint blockade in melanoma. Per germline, CDR1 MGHDK and CDR2 SYGVNS. Trimming took off 3 bases at V and 8 bases at J, with 17 bases between the two ends. The CDR3 contains 15 residues. Treatment defined: randomized to nivolumab then ipilimumab (arm A) or the reverse (arm B). Using immunoSEQ multiplex PCR, the repertoire was profiled, and TCRdb retains in-frame clones only, with some absent. The sample has thousands of clones, 20% to 25% seen once. The clonotype originates from a human donor with melanoma. Sequencing used tumor tissue (inferred from file names), obtained from a patient given nivolumab and ipilimumab in sequence. V is TRBV25-1 and J is TRBJ2-1; D possibly corresponds to TRBD2 (5 bases). CDR3 nucleotide sequence: TGTGCCAGCAGTGAGGACTCCGGACCTATACATGAGCAGTTCTTC. Residues: CASSEDSGPIHEQFF.